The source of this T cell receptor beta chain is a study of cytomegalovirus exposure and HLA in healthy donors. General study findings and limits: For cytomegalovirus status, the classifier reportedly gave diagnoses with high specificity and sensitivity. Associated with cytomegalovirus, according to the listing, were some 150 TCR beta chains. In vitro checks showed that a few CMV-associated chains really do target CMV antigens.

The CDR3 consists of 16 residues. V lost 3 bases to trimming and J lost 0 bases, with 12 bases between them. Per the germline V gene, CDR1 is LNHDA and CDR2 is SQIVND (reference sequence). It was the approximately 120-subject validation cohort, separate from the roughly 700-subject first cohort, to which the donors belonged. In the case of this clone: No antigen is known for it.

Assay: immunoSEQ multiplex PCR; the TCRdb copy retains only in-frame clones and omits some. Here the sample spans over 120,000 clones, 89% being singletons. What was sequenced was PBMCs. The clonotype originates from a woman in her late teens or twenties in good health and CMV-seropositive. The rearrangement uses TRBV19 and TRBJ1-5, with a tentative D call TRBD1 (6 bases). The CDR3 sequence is CASSIRDTTSNQPQHF. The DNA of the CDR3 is TGTGCCAGTAGTATTAGGGACACTACTAGCAATCAGCCCCAGCATTTT.